This TCR beta chain stems from a study of blood T cell repertoires in COVID-19. Study summary: COVID-19 samples, acute and convalescent, were from the United States, Italy and Spain. The cDNA or gDNA used as material had been derived from T cells, B-cell-depleted T cells, or PBMCs.

In the authors' methods: Amplification of reference gene primers was used by the study to estimate nucleated cell counts. The repertoire was sequenced with immunoSEQ multiplex PCR; TCRdb's copy has only in-frame clones and lacks some. That table supplies the V and J calls and clone size; D and trimming were determined from the DNA. This table has approximately 390,000 clones, 87% appearing once. The junction had 4 bases not matched to a gene; V was cut back by 0 bases and J by 5 bases. CDR1 and CDR2 (germline): SGHRS, YFSETQ. This CDR3 spans 15 amino acids. Seattle cases were enrolled at active infection and followed longitudinally.

Material for sequencing was peripheral blood. The TCR sequence derives from a woman in her sixties with COVID-19, enrolled during active disease. The rearrangement links TRBV5-1 to TRBJ2-1; 8 bases agree with TRBD2. CDR3: CASSLVSGNNNEQFF. The CDR3 DNA reads as TGCGCCAGCAGCTTGGTTAGCGGGAATAACAATGAGCAGTTCTTC.